The subject of this entry is one TCR beta chain. Sequencing was performed with immunoSEQ multiplex PCR; in TCRdb, only in-frame clones are kept and a portion is missing. The profile shows 70,000 to 100,000 clones, 70% to 90% of them singletons. The sample originates from a study of control samples from healthy donors and cancer patients. This CDR3 contains 16 residues. CDR1 MNHNS and CDR2 SASEGT come from the germline V gene. Trimming at V came to 2 bases and at J to 1 base, leaving 5 bases not matched to a gene. The origin of this receptor is a woman in her sixties with head and neck cancer. J is TRBJ2-7 and V is TRBV6-1, with 10 bases fitting TRBD1. Sample: PBMCs. The CDR3 region has the DNA TGTGCCAGCAGTGAAAGTTTGGGACAGGGGTCCTACGAGCAGTACTTC. Its translation: CASSESLGQGSYEQYF.